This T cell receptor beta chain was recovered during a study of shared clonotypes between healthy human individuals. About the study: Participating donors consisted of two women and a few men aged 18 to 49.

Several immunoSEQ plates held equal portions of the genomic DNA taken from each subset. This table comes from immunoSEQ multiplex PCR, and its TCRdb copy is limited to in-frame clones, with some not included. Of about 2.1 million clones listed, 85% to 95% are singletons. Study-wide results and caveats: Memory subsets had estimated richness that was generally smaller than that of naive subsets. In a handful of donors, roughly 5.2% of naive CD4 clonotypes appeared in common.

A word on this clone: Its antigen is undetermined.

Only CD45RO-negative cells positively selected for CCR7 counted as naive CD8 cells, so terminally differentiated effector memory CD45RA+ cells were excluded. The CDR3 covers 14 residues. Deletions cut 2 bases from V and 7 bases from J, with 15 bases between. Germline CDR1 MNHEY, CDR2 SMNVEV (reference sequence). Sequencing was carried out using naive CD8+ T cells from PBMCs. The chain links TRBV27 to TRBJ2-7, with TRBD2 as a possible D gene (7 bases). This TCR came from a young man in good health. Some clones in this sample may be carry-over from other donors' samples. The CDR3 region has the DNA TGTGCCAGCAGTTTAGGGGGCCGGGGGGAAGAGCAGTACTTC. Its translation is CASSLGGRGEEQYF.